Below, 29 T cell receptor beta chains from the same sample are listed, as sequenced in a study of CD8 T cells in ankylosing spondylitis (dated 2017 in TCRdb). General study outcomes and caveats: A TCR beta motif made up of several highly homologous amino acid variants appeared to be characteristic of blood from ankylosing spondylitis patients.

Library construction relied on 5' RACE. The listed sequencing device is Illumina HiSeq 2500. TCRdb reworked the public reads: Q25 trimming with fastp, MiXCR clone assembly, productive beta chains retained. Rows are unified per CDR3 protein, each entry keeping the most common DNA and genes. The sample data list some 220,000 distinct CDR3 sequences, and around 6.6% of these were observed just once. The top ten clones comprise 12% to 15% of the sample. No antigen has been identified for these receptors. Sequencing was carried out using blood, either unsorted or a sorted T cell fraction (not recorded which). These receptors were collected from a male donor with ankylosing spondylitis.

This clonotype was recorded many times. CDR3 region: CASSYRPYPGAFNEQFF. The CDR3 DNA follows: TGTGCCAGCAGCTATCGTCCTTACCCCGGGGCGTTCAATGAGCAGTTCTTC. V usage is TRBV28 and J usage is TRBJ2-1; D is tentatively TRBD1 or TRBD2 (5 bases each). The CDR3 totals 17 residues. Germline V gene data show CDR1 as MDHEN and CDR2 as SYDVKM. Trimming pared 6 bases from V and 6 bases from J, leaving 24 bases between.

This clonotype has ten or more counts. The chain recombines TRBV3-1 with TRBJ2-3; D gene unclear. From germline, CDR1 is LGHDT and CDR2 YNNKEL (reference sequence). The CDR3 covers 16 residues. V shed 0 bases and J shed 3 bases, with 13 bases lying between them. CDR3 loop: CASSQDKALFTDTQYF. CDR3 bases: TGTGCCAGCAGCCAAGATAAGGCCCTGTTTACAGATACGCAGTATTTT.

In this sample, this clonotype turned up many times. V gene TRBV12-3 or TRBV12-4 combines with J gene TRBJ1-5; D uncertain. The length of the CDR3 is 16 residues. Trimming took 5 bases from V and 5 from J, leaving 19 bases between them. CDR3 sequence reads: CASSPTDTSGDQPQHF. As DNA, the CDR3 is TGTGCCAGCAGTCCGACCGACACCAGCGGTGATCAGCCCCAGCATTTT.

Concerning this clonotype itself: A read error may be the cause here, since a much bigger clone is one base away. The V and J genes are TRBV20-1 and TRBJ1-2; D not resolved. Germline values: CDR1 DFQATT, CDR2 SNEGSKA (reference sequence). V was cut by 2 bases and J by 2 bases, with 6 bases left in between. The CDR3 has 12 amino acids. CDR3 residues: CSARKANYGYTF. The CDR3 bases are TGCAGTGCTAGAAAGGCGAACTATGGCTACACCTTC.

This clonotype was found many times. V gene TRBV4-3 combines with J gene TRBJ2-4; a possible D gene is TRBD1 (5 bases). The germline gives CDR1 LGHNA, CDR2 YSLEER. Between the trimmed V and J ends, which lost 1 base and 6 bases, there was a span of 16 bases. The CDR3 is made up of 16 amino acids. The CDR3 protein is CASSQVPQGGLNIQYF. DNA for the CDR3: TGCGCCAGCAGCCAAGTCCCTCAGGGCGGTCTAAACATTCAGTACTTC.

This clonotype appeared many times. The CDR3 region has the DNA TGTGCCATCAGTGGGGAGTCGGACTACAATGAGCAGTTCTTC. Translating it yields CAISGESDYNEQFF. This rearrangement joins TRBV10-3 to TRBJ2-1, with a weak D call TRBD2 (5 bases). This CDR3 comprises 14 residues. V lost 4 bases and J 3 bases, leaving 10 bases between the germline ends. Looked up from germline, CDR1 is ENHRY and CDR2 is SYGVKD.

This clonotype was counted ten times or more. V usage is TRBV9 and J usage is TRBJ2-7; 10 nucleotides match TRBD2. There are 18 residues in the CDR3. Germline CDR1 reads SGDLS; CDR2 reads YYNGEE. The junction had 11 bases not matched to a gene; V was cut back by 0 bases and J by 2 bases. In nucleotides, the CDR3 is TGTGCCAGCAGCGTAGGGCTAGCGGGAGTCTTATTAACCTACGAGCAGTACTTC. It is translated as CASSVGLAGVLLTYEQYF.

This clonotype was observed at least ten times. One end of the junction varies from germline; a read error may be responsible. The chain employs TRBV12-3 or TRBV12-4 and TRBJ2-7; D ambiguous. This CDR3 contains 11 residues. The CDR3 region is CASSLDLEVHF. CDR3 DNA: TGTGCCAGCAGTTTAGACCTAGAGGTGCACTTC.

This clonotype was counted many times. V gene TRBV5-6 combines with J gene TRBJ2-1; 7 positions match TRBD1. Germline V gene data show CDR1 as SGHDT and CDR2 as YYEEEE. CDR3 length: 16 residues. With V trimmed by 4 bases and J by 0 bases, 7 bases remained unmatched. In DNA form, the CDR3 reads TGTGCCAGCAGCATCCGGACAGGTACCTCCTACAATGAGCAGTTCTTC. It translates to CASSIRTGTSYNEQFF.

The genes are TRBV12-3 or TRBV12-4 and TRBJ2-1, with 8 bases matching TRBD2. Trimming took 10 bases from V and 0 from J; bases not matched to a gene: 11. The CDR3 is made up of 16 amino acids. The CDR3 nucleotides read TGTGCCATCCCAAAGAACACTAGCGGCTCCTACAATGAGCAGTTCTTC. It codes for CAIPKNTSGSYNEQFF.

This clonotype appeared many times. V is TRBV6-4 and J is TRBJ2-6, with no clear D. V was cut by 3 bases and J by 0 bases, with 9 bases left in between. Per the germline V gene, CDR1 is MRHNA and CDR2 is SNTAGT. The CDR3 is made up of 16 amino acids. This CDR3 reads CASSEDGDSGANVLTF. As DNA, the CDR3 is TGTGCCAGCAGTGAGGATGGGGACTCTGGGGCCAACGTCCTGACTTTC.

In this sample, this clonotype turned up a few times. This chain links TRBV5-6 with TRBJ2-1; 7 bases map to TRBD1. This CDR3 is built from 15 residues. Trimming removed 3 bases from V and 7 bases from J; junction bases left unmatched: 10. Germline V gene sequence: CDR1 SGHDT, CDR2 YYEEEE. CDR3 sequence: CASSWGQTLGNEQFF. CDR3 DNA sequence: TGTGCCAGCAGCTGGGGACAGACCCTTGGAAATGAGCAGTTCTTC. The full variable domain, rest sourced from reference TRBV5-6 and TRBJ2-1, is DAGVTQSPTHLIKTRGQQVTLRCSPKSGHDTVSWYQQALGQGPQFIFQYYEEEERQRGNFPDRFSGHQFPNYSSELNVNALLLGDSALYLCASSWGQTLGNEQFFGPGTRLTVL.

This clonotype has ten or more counts. The chain recombines TRBV5-5 with TRBJ1-2; 7 bases are a match to TRBD1. J was trimmed by 4 bases and V by 3 bases; bases with no gene match: 6. From germline, CDR1 is SGHKS and CDR2 YYEKEE (reference sequence). This CDR3 region has 14 residues. The DNA for the CDR3 is TGTGCCAGCAGCTGGGACAGCGGCCTCTATGGCTACACCTTC. Its protein is CASSWDSGLYGYTF.

About this clonotype: Being one base from a much bigger clone, this may be a read error. V gene TRBV5-5 combines with J gene TRBJ1-2; D possibly corresponds to TRBD1 (5 bases). CDR1 SGHKS and CDR2 YYEKEE come from the germline V gene (reference sequence). This CDR3 contains 13 residues. The DNA of the CDR3 is TGTGCCATCAGCTCGACGCCCCGGGACGGCTACACCTTC. Translated: CAISSTPRDGYTF.

This clonotype was recorded many times. V gene TRBV12-3 or TRBV12-4 combines with J gene TRBJ1-5; the D is unclear. Trimming took off 6 bases at V and 0 bases at J, with 12 bases between the two ends. The CDR3 consists of 15 residues. CDR3 nucleotides: TGTGCCAGCAGCCTCCAAAGGTATAGCAATCAGCCCCAGCATTTT. Encoded protein: CASSLQRYSNQPQHF.

Only a few counts were recorded for this clonotype. The chain links TRBV28 to TRBJ2-7; D is unclear. The CDR3 runs to 14 residues. Germline lookup yields CDR1 MDHEN and CDR2 SYDVKM. Between the trimmed V and J ends, which lost 4 bases and 2 bases, there was a span of 12 bases. CDR3 coding DNA: TGTGCCAGCAGTTCCCCCCGTTTAACCTACGAGCAGTACTTC. This sequence encodes CASSSPRLTYEQYF. Together with reference TRBV28 and TRBJ2-7, the CDR3 gives the full variable domain: DVKVTQSSRYLVKRTGEKVFLECVQDMDHENMFWYRQDPGLGLRLIYFSYDVKMKEKGDIPEGYSVSREKKERFSLILESASTNQTSMYLCASSSPRLTYEQYFGPGTRLTVT.

This clonotype was seen many times. This chain joins TRBV4-1 and TRBJ2-4; D is perhaps TRBD2 (6 bases). The CDR3 sequence is 14 residues long. Trimming pared 5 bases from V and 7 bases from J, leaving 15 bases between. The germline V gene has CDR1 MGHRA and CDR2 YSYEKL. CDR3 region: CASSSGRGINIQYF. The DNA for the CDR3 is TGCGCCAGCAGCTCGGGGCGCGGGATCAACATTCAGTACTTC.

This clonotype was detected a few times. V is TRBV20-1 and J is TRBJ1-5; 8 nucleotides match TRBD1. With V trimmed by 4 bases and J by 1 base, 6 bases remained unmatched. Germline CDR1 is DFQATT and CDR2 is SNEGSKA (reference sequence). The CDR3 loop spans 15 amino acids. The CDR3 nucleotides are TGCAGTGCTACAGGACAGGGTTGGAGCAATCAGCCCCAGCATTTT. Its translation is CSATGQGWSNQPQHF.

In nucleotides, the CDR3 is TGTGCCAGCAGTTACGAAACAGGCGGGGGTTACAATGAGCAGTTCTTC. This encodes CASSYETGGGYNEQFF. This chain uses TRBV6-2 or TRBV6-3 with TRBJ2-1; TRBD2 matches 7 bases. Germline assignment: CDR1 MNHEY and CDR2 SVGEGT. CDR3 length: 16 amino acids. The J segment lost 4 bases and the V segment lost 2 bases, leaving 8 bases of the junction unmatched.

This chain uses TRBV7-9 with TRBJ2-7; 7 positions match TRBD1. This CDR3 is built from 15 residues. Germline lookup yields CDR1 SEHNR and CDR2 FQNEAQ (reference sequence). After removal of 5 bases from V and 4 bases from J, the junction contained 11 bases not matched to a gene. CDR3: CASSPLLGGHYEQYF. The CDR3 DNA follows: TGTGCCAGCAGCCCATTACTAGGGGGCCATTACGAGCAGTACTTC.

A note on this clonotype: The junction departs from the called germline gene at one end, perhaps through a read error. V gene TRBV20-1 combines with J gene TRBJ2-1; D is tentatively TRBD1 or TRBD2 (5 bases each). Germline CDR1 and CDR2: DFQATT and SNEGSKA (reference sequence). The CDR3 length is 13 residues. CDR3 sequence (DNA): TGCAGTGCTGACGGGACGAGCTACAGTGAGCAGTTCTTC. Translated, it gives CSADGTSYSEQFF.

This clonotype was found many times. The chain couples TRBV19 to TRBJ2-3; D unresolved. The CDR3 runs 14 residues. Germline-derived CDR1 and CDR2 are LNHDA and SQIVND (reference sequence). V gave up 5 bases and J gave up 4 bases, with 13 bases separating them. The CDR3 DNA sequence: TGTGCCAGTAGTGTCTCCTCCCCTGCAGATACGCAGTATTTT. Encoded protein: CASSVSSPADTQYF.

This clonotype was recorded many times. The V gene is TRBV7-2, the J gene TRBJ2-1; 14 positions match TRBD2. With 1 base clipped from V and 8 bases from J, the junction kept 4 bases outside the gene matches. The V gene's germline CDR1 is SGHTA and CDR2 FQGNSA. CDR3 size: 16 residues. The CDR3 sequence: CASSLGRLAGGYEQFF. The CDR3 nucleotides are TGTGCCAGCAGCTTAGGGCGACTAGCGGGAGGGTATGAGCAGTTCTTC.

This clonotype was found many times. V is TRBV7-8 and J is TRBJ2-7; 10 nucleotides line up with TRBD1. The CDR3 totals 14 residues. CDR1 SGHVS and CDR2 FQNEAQ come from the germline V gene. V lost 10 bases, J lost 2 bases, and 8 bases stayed unmatched. The CDR3 spells CATHRQGATYEQYF. The DNA for the CDR3 is TGTGCCACCCACCGACAGGGGGCCACCTACGAGCAGTACTTC.

This clonotype was picked up many times. This rearrangement joins TRBV7-6 to TRBJ2-7; D unclear. V lost 2 bases and J lost 1, with 9 bases in between. The germline V gene encodes CDR1 SGHVS and CDR2 FNYEAQ. The CDR3 spans 14 residues. The CDR3 is CASSLRTESYEQYF. CDR3 DNA: TGTGCCAGCAGCTTACGAACAGAGTCCTACGAGCAGTACTTC.

Notes on this clonotype: This may be a read error: a much more frequent sequence differs by one nucleotide. The chain carries TRBV7-9 and TRBJ1-4; D is undetermined. Germline V gene lookup returns CDR1 SEHNR and CDR2 FQNEAQ (reference sequence). This CDR3 has 12 amino acids. The DNA of the CDR3 is TGTGCCAGCGTCGCAACTGATGAAAAACTGTTTTTT. It codes for CASVATDEKLFF.

This clonotype has at least ten counts. This sequence joins TRBV20-1 and TRBJ2-4; 9 nucleotides align to TRBD1. J lost 8 bases, V lost 2 bases, and 4 bases had no gene match. In germline, CDR1 is DFQATT, CDR2 SNEGSKA (reference sequence). This CDR3 is 13 amino acids long. The CDR3 DNA reads TGCAGTGCTAGACGGACAGGGGAGGACATTCAGTACTTC. Encoded protein: CSARRTGEDIQYF.

This clonotype was found many times. The V gene is TRBV11-2, the J gene TRBJ1-2, with 8 bases matching TRBD1. The junction had 2 bases not matched to a gene; V was cut back by 4 bases and J by 4 bases. Germline V gene data show CDR1 as SGHAT and CDR2 as FQNNGV. CDR3 length equals 13 residues. In DNA, the CDR3 is TGTGCCAGCAGCTCGGGACAGGCCTATGGCTACACCTTC. Translating it yields CASSSGQAYGYTF.

This clonotype was seen a handful of times. The rearrangement joins TRBV5-5 to TRBJ2-7, with TRBD1 identical over 7 bases. V dropped 4 bases and J dropped 7; count of bases not matched to a gene: 14. The CDR3 is made up of 15 amino acids. The germline V gene encodes CDR1 SGHKS and CDR2 YYEKEE (reference sequence). The CDR3 DNA follows: TGTGCCAGCAGCAGTGGGACAGCCGCTCTGGAGGAGCAGTACTTC. As protein: CASSSGTAALEEQYF.